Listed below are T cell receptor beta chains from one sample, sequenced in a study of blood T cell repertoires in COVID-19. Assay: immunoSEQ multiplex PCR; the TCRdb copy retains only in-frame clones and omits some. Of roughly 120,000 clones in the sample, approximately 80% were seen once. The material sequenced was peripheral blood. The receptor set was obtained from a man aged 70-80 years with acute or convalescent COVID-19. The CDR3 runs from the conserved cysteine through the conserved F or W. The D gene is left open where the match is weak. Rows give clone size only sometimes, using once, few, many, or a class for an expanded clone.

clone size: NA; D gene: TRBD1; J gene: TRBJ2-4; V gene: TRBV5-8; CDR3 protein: CASSSGQGAGNIQYF; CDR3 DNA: TGTGCCAGCAGCTCAGGACAGGGGGCTGGAAACATTCAGTACTTC
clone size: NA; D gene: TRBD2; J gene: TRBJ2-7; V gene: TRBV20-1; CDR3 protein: CSASAGGKNEQYF; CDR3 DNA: TGCAGTGCTAGTGCGGGGGGGAAGAACGAGCAGTACTTC
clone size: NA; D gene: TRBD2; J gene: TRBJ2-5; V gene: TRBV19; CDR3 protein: CASTGLAGVIGQYF; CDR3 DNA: TGTGCCAGCACCGGACTAGCGGGGGTCATAGGCCAGTACTTC
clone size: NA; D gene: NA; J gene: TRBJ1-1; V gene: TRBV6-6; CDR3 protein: CASSRQENTEAFF; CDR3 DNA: TGTGCCAGCAGCCGACAGGAGAACACTGAAGCTTTCTTT
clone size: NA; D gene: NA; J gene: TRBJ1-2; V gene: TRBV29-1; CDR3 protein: CSVAPGYTF; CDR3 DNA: TGCAGCGTTGCCCCGGGCTACACCTTC
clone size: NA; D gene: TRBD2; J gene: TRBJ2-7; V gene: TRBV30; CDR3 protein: CAWRSGGASYEQYF; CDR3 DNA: TGTGCCTGGAGGAGCGGGGGGGCCTCCTACGAGCAGTACTTC
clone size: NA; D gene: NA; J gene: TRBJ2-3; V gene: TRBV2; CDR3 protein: CASRGASTDTQYF; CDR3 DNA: TGTGCCAGCAGGGGCGCTAGCACAGATACGCAGTATTTT
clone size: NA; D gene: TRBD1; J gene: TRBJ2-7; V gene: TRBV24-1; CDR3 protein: CATSDTDRAEQYF; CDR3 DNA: TGTGCCACCAGTGATACGGACAGGGCCGAGCAGTACTTC
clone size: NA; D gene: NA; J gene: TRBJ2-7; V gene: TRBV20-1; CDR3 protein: CSAAGRYEQYF; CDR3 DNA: TGCAGTGCTGCGGGACGCTACGAGCAGTACTTC
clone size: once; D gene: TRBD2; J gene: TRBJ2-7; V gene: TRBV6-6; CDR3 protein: CASSRWASGGTSYEQYF; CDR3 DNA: TGTGCCAGCAGTCGTTGGGCTAGCGGGGGTACATCCTACGAGCAGTACTTC
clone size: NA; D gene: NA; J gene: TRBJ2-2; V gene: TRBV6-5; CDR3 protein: CASSYSGVGADGELFF; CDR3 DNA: TGTGCCAGCAGTTACTCAGGGGTAGGGGCAGACGGGGAGCTGTTTTTT
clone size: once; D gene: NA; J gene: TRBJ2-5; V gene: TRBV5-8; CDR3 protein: CASSLYGETQYF; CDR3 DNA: TGTGCCAGCAGCCTCTACGGAGAGACCCAGTACTTC
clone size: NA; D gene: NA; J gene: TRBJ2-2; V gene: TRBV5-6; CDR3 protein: CASSIQGNTGELFF; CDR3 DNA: TGTGCCAGCAGCATACAGGGGAACACCGGGGAGCTGTTTTTT
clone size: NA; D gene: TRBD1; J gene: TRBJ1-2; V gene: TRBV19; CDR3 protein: CASSSTDRVFYGYTF; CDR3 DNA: TGTGCCAGTAGTAGTACGGACAGGGTTTTCTATGGCTACACCTTC
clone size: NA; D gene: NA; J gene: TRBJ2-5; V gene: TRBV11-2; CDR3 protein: CASSLGGGRQTQYF; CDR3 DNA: TGTGCCAGCAGCTTAGGAGGGGGAAGGCAGACCCAGTACTTC
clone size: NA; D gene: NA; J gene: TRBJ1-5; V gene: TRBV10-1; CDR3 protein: CASSESRVNQPQHF; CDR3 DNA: TGCGCCAGCAGTGAGTCCAGGGTAAATCAGCCCCAGCATTTT
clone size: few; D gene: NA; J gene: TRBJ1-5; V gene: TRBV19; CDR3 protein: CASSTDRNQPQHF; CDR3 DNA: TGTGCCAGTAGTACGGACAGAAATCAGCCCCAGCATTTT
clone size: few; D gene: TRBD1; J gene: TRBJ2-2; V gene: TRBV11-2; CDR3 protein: CASSSTGANTGELFF; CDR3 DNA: TGTGCCAGCAGCTCAACAGGGGCGAACACCGGGGAGCTGTTTTTT